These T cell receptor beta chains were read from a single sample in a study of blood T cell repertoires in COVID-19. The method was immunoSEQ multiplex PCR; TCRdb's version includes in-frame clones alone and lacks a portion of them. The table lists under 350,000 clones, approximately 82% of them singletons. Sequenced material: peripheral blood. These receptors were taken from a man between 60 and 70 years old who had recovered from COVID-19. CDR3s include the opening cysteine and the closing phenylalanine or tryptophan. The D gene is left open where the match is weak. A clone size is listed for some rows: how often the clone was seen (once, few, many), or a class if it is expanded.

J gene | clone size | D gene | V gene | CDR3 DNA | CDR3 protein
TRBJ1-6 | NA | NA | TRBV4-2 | TGTGCCAGCAGCTCAGGGGAAAGCTCCTATAATTCACCCCTCCACTTT | CASSSGESSYNSPLHF
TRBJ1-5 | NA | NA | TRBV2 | TGTGCCAGCAGCCGACAGGGCAATCAGCCCCAGCATTTT | CASSRQGNQPQHF
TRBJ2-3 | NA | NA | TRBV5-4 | TGTGCCAGCAGCCCGCAGCGGAGTCTAGATACGCAGTATTTT | CASSPQRSLDTQYF
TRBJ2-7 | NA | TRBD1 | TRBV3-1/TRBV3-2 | TGTGCCAGCAGCCAAGATCTTGTGGACAGGGTGTTGCACTTC | CASSQDLVDRVLHF
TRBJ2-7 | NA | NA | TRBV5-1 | TGCGCCAGCCAGGCCAGGGGAGATATACGCTACGAGCAGTACTTC | CASQARGDIRYEQYF
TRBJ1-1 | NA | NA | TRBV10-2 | TGCGCCAGCAGTGAGTCAGGGAGGACTGCTTTCTTT | CASSESGRTAFF
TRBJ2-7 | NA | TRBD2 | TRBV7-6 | TGTGCCAGCAGCTTAGCGATCCTAGCGGGGGGTTTAATGAGCTACGAGCAGTACTTC | CASSLAILAGGLMSYEQYF
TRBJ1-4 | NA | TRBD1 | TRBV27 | TGTGCCAGCAGAGCCGACAGGGATTCGGAAGAAAAACTGTTTTTT | CASRADRDSEEKLFF
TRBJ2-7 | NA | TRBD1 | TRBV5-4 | TGTGCCAGCAGCCTGCCCGGGACAGGGAGGCACGAGCAGTACTTC | CASSLPGTGRHEQYF
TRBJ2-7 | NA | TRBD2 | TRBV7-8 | TGTGCCAGCAGCGCCCCCGATAGCGGGAGGGCTTCCTACGAGCAGTACTTC | CASSAPDSGRASYEQYF
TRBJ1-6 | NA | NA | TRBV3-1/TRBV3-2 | TGTGCCAGCAGCCAAGATTTCGGACACCGCCAATCACCCCTCCACTTT | CASSQDFGHRQSPLHF
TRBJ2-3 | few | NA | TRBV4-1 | TGCGCCAGCAGCCAATCGGGACTCCCCCAAGATACGCAGTATTTT | CASSQSGLPQDTQYF
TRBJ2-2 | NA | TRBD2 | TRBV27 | TGTGCCAGCTCGCTAAGAGGGACTAGCCAATACACCGGGGAGCTGTTTTTT | CASSLRGTSQYTGELFF
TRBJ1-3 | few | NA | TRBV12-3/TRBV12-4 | TGTGCCAGCAGGTACAGCTCTGGAAACACCATATATTTT | CASRYSSGNTIYF
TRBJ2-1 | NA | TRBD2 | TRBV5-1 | TGCGCCAGCAGCCCAACCCTTAGCGGGATTTCCGATGAGCAGTTCTTC | CASSPTLSGISDEQFF
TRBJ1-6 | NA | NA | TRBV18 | TGTGCCAGCTCACCATCCGGGTCTAGAAATTCACCCCTCCACTTT | CASSPSGSRNSPLHF
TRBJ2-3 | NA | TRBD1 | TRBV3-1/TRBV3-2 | TGTGCCAGCAGCCGCCGCCCTCCAGGGGGACCAGGGGATACGCAGTATTTT | CASSRRPPGGPGDTQYF
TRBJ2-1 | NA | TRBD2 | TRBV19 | TGTGCCAGTAGGCGGGAGGGCCGCTACAATGAGCAGTTCTTC | CASRREGRYNEQFF
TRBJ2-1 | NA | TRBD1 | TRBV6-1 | TGTGCCAGCAGTGAAACAACAGGGGGCTATGAGCAGTTCTTC | CASSETTGGYEQFF
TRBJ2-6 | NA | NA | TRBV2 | TGTGCCAGCATAGATCCCTATGGGGCCAACGTCCTGACTTTC | CASIDPYGANVLTF
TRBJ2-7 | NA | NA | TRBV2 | TGTGCCAATAGGGGGACCCCGGGGGAGCAGTACTTC | CANRGTPGEQYF
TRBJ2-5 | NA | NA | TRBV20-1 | TGCAGTGCTAGTAGTTCCGGGTTCCAAGAGACCCAGTACTTC | CSASSSGFQETQYF
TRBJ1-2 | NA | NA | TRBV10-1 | TGCGCCAGCAGTGTTTCCCAGAACTATGGCTACACCTTC | CASSVSQNYGYTF
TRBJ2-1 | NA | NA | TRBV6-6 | TGTGCCAGCAGTTTCCTAGGCAATGAGCAGTTCTTC | CASSFLGNEQFF
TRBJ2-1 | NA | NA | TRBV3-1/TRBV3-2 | TGTGCCAGCAGTCGGGGGGAGCAGTTCTTC | CASSRGEQFF
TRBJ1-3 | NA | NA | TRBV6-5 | TGTGCCAGCAGTTACTCGCCCGGGGACACCATATATTTT | CASSYSPGDTIYF
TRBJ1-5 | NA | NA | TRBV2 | TGTGCCAGCAGTTCGTTCCGGGCATGGGGGGAGAATCAGCCCCAGCATTTT | CASSSFRAWGENQPQHF
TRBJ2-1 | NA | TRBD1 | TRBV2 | TGTGCCAGCAGTGGTCCGACAGGGGATAAGGGTGAGCAGTTCTTC | CASSGPTGDKGEQFF
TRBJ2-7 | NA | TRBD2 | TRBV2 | TGTGCCAGCAGTGAACTAGCGGGGGCCAAACGGGGCTCCTACGAGCAGTACTTC | CASSELAGAKRGSYEQYF
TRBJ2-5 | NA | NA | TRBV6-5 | TGTGCCAGCAGTTACTCAGGTTCCGGCAGGGAGACCCAGTACTTC | CASSYSGSGRETQYF
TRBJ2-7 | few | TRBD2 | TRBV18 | TGTGCCAGCTCACCTGGCGGGAGGGCGGTGGCCGAGCAGTACTTC | CASSPGGRAVAEQYF
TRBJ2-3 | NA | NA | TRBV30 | TGTGCCGGCGGCGGGTCGAGAGATACGCAGTATTTT | CAGGGSRDTQYF
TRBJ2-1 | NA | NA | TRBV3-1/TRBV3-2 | TGTGCCAGCAGCCAAGGGGGGAACACAGGGAATGAGCAGTTCTTC | CASSQGGNTGNEQFF
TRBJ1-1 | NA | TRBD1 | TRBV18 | TGTGCCAGCTCACCGACAGGGGGCACTGAAGCTTTCTTT | CASSPTGGTEAFF
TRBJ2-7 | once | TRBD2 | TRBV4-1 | TGCGCCAGCAGCCAAGACGTCAGCGGGGGGGCCGGCGAGCAGTACTTC | CASSQDVSGGAGEQYF
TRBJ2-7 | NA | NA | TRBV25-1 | TGTGCCAGCAGTGAACCGGGGGTCTACGAGCAGTACTTC | CASSEPGVYEQYF
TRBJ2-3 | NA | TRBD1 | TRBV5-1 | TGCGCCAGCGGACGATCGACAGGGGTTGCAGATACGCAGTATTTT | CASGRSTGVADTQYF
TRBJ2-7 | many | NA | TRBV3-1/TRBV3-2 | TGTGCCAGCAGCCATAGAGGGAGCCACGAGCAGTACTTC | CASSHRGSHEQYF